This TCR beta chain was identified in a study of shared clonotypes between healthy human individuals. As originally analysed: Junction-only sequences produced by ImmunoSEQ had no quality scores, so filtering differed. Sequenced by immunoSEQ multiplex PCR; TCRdb stores in-frame clones only, minus some. V and J calls and clone size are as listed in that table; D and trimming were resolved from the DNA. The sample consists of about 2 million clones, about 95% of them appearing once. CD45RO-negative, CCR7-positively selected cells formed the naive CD8 fraction, excluding terminally differentiated effector memory CD45RA+ cells. Deletions cut 10 bases from V and 5 bases from J, with 13 bases between. CDR1 is SEHNR, CDR2 FQNEAQ, per germline (reference sequence). This CDR3 is built from 12 residues.

The sequenced sample was naive CD8+ T cells sorted from blood. The chain carries TRBV7-9 and TRBJ2-3, with D uncertain. The sequence derives from a man between 18 and 29 years old in good health. The CDR3 nucleotides are TGTGCCACCCACAGCCCGGGAGATACGCAGTATTTT. Its protein product is CATHSPGDTQYF.